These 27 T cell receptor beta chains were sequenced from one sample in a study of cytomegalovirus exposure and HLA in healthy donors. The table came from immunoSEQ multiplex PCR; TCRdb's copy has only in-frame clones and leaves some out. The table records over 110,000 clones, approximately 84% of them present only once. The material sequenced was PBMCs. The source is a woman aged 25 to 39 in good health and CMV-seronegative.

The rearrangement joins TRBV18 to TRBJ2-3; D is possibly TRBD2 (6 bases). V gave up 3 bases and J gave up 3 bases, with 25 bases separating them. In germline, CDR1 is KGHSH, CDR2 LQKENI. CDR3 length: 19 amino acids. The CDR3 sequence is CASSPGAGRGKRGTDTQYF. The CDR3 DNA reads TGTGCCAGCTCACCTGGCGCCGGGCGGGGAAAGCGCGGAACAGATACGCAGTATTTT.

The CDR3 protein is CASSFLGRVYEQYF. CDR3 sequence (DNA): TGTGCCAGCAGCTTCTTGGGGAGGGTCTACGAGCAGTACTTC. V and J are TRBV7-9 and TRBJ2-7; TRBD2 matches at 7 bases. Trimming cost V 3 bases and J 3 bases; bases outside gene matches: 5. This CDR3 has 14 amino acids. From germline, CDR1 is SEHNR and CDR2 FQNEAQ (reference sequence).

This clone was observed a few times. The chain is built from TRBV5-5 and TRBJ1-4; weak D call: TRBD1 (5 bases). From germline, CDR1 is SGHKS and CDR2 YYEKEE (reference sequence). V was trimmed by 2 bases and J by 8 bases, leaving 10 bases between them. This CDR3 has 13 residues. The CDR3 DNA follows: TGTGCCAGCAGCTTCCCAGGGAGGGAAAAACTGTTTTTT. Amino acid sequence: CASSFPGREKLFF.

CDR3 nucleotides: TGTGCCAGCAGCGTCCAGGGGAGAAATTCACCCCTCCACTTT. Translation: CASSVQGRNSPLHF. V usage is TRBV9 and J usage is TRBJ1-6, with D tentatively TRBD1 (6 bases). In germline, CDR1 is SGDLS, CDR2 YYNGEE. V was cut by 2 bases and J by 7 bases, with 10 bases left in between. The CDR3 runs 14 residues. Variable domain in full (rest from reference TRBV9 and TRBJ1-6): DSGVTQTPKHLITATGQRVTLRCSPRSGDLSVYWYQQSLDQGLQFLIQYYNGEERAKGNILERFSAQQFPDLHSELNLSSLELGDSALYFCASSVQGRNSPLHFGNGTRLTVT.

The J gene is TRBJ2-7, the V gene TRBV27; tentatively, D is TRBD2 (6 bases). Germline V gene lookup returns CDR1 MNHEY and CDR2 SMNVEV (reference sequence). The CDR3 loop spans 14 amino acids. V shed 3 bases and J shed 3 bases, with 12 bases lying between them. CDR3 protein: CASSLGRSDYEQYF. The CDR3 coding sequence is TGTGCCAGCAGTTTGGGGAGGTCGGACTACGAGCAGTACTTC.

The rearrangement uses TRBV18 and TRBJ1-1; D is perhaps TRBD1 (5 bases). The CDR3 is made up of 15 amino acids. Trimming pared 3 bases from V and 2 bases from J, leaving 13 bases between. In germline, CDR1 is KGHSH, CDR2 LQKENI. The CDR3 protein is CASSPGGIGNTEAFF. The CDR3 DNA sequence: TGTGCCAGCTCACCCGGGGGGATCGGTAACACTGAAGCTTTCTTT.

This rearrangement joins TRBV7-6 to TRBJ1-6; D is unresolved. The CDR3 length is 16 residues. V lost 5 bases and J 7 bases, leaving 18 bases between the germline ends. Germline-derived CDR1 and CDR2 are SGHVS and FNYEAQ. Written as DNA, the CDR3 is TGTGCCAGCAGCCTACGGCCAGAGGGTCAGAATTCACCCCTCCACTTT. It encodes CASSLRPEGQNSPLHF.

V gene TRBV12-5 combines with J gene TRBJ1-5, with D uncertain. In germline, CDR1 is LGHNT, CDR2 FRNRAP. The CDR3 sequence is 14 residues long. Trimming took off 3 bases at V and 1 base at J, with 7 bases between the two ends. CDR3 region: CASGFGESNQPQHF. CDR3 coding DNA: TGTGCTAGTGGTTTCGGGGAAAGCAATCAGCCCCAGCATTTT.

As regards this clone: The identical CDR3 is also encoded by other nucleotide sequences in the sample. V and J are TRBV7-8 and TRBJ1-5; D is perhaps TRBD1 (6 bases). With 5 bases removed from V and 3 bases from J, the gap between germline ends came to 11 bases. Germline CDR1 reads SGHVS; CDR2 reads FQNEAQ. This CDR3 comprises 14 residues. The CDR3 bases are TGTGCCAGCAGCCCCGGGGGGCTCAATCAGCCCCAGCATTTT. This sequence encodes CASSPGGLNQPQHF.

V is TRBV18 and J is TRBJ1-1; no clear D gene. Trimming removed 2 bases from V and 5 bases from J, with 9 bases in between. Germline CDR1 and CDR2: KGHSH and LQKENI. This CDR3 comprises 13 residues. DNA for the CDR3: TGTGCCAGCTCACCAGAGAGAATAACTGAAGCTTTCTTT. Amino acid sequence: CASSPERITEAFF. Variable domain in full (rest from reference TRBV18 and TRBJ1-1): NAGVMQNPRHLVRRRGQEARLRCSPMKGHSHVYWYRQLPEEGLKFMVYLQKENIIDESGMPKERFSAEFPKEGPSILRIQQVVRGDSAAYFCASSPERITEAFFGQGTRLTVV.

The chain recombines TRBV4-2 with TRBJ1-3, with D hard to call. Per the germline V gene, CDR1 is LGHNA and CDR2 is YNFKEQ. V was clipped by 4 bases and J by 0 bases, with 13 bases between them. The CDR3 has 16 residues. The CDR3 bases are TGTGCCAGCAGCCTCGATGCAGGTTACTCTGGAAACACCATATATTTT. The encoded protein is CASSLDAGYSGNTIYF.

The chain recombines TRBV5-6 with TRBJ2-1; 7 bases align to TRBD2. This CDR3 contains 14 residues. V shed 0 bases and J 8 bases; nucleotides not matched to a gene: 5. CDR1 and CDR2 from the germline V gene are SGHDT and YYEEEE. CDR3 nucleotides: TGTGCCAGCAGCTTGGATCGGACTAGTCATGAGCAGTTCTTC. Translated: CASSLDRTSHEQFF.

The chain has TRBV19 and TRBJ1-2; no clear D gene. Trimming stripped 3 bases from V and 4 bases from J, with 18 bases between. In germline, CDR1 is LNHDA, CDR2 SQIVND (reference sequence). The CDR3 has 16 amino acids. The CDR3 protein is CASSISYDFQPYGYTF. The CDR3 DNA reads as TGTGCCAGTAGTATCTCTTACGACTTCCAACCCTATGGCTACACCTTC.

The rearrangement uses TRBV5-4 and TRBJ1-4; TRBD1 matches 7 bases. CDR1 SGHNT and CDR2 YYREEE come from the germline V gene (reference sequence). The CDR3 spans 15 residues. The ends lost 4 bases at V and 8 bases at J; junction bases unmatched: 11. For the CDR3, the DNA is TGTGCCAGCAGCCGCCGAGTAGGGGGCGAAGAAAAACTGTTTTTT. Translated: CASSRRVGGEEKLFF. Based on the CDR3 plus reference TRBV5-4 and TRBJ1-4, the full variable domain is ETGVTQSPTHLIKTRGQQVTLRCSSQSGHNTVSWYQQALGQGPQFIFQYYREEENGRGNFPPRFSGLQFPNYSSELNVNALELDDSALYLCASSRRVGGEEKLFFGSGTQLSVL.

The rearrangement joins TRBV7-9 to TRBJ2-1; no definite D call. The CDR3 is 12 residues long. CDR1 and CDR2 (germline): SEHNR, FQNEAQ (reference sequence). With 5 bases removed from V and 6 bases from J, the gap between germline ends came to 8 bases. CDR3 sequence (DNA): TGTGCCAGCAGCCTATCTAGCAATGAGCAGTTCTTC. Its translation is CASSLSSNEQFF.

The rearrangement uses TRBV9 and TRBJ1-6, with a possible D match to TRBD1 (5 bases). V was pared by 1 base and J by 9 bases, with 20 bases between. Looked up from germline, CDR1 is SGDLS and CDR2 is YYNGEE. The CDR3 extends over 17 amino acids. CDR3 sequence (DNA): TGTGCCAGCAGCGTAACCCTCCTCGGGGGTGATGGTTCACCCCTCCACTTT. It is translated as CASSVTLLGGDGSPLHF.

The CDR3 protein is CASSLGGGDGYNEQFF. Written as DNA, the CDR3 is TGCGCCAGCAGCTTGGGAGGGGGGGATGGATACAATGAGCAGTTCTTC. The J gene is TRBJ2-1, the V gene TRBV5-1, with D maybe TRBD2 (7 bases). This CDR3 contains 16 residues. Trimming removed 0 bases from V and 4 bases from J, with 14 bases in between. Germline CDR1 SGHRS, CDR2 YFSETQ.

The CDR3 region is CASSVAPGGGEGTQYF. DNA of the CDR3: TGTGCCAGCAGCGTAGCTCCAGGTGGGGGGGAGGGGACCCAGTACTTC. This chain connects TRBV9 to TRBJ2-5, with TRBD2 matching 7 bases. The CDR3 totals 16 residues. CDR1 SGDLS and CDR2 YYNGEE come from the germline V gene. The V gene end was trimmed by 0 bases and the J gene end by 7 bases; junction bases not matched to a gene: 12.

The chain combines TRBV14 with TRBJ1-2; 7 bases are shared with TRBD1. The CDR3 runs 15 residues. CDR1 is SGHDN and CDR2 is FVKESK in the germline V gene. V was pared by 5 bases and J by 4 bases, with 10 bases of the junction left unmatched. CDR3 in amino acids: CASSAYRGAVYGYTF. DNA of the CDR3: TGTGCCAGCAGCGCGTACAGGGGCGCAGTCTATGGCTACACCTTC.

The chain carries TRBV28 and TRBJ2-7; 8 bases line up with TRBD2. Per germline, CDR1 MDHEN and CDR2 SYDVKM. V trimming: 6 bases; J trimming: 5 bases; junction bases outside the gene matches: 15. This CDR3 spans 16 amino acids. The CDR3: CASSRGIRGGRNEQYF. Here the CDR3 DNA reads TGTGCCAGCAGCCGCGGGATTCGGGGGGGCCGGAACGAGCAGTACTTC.

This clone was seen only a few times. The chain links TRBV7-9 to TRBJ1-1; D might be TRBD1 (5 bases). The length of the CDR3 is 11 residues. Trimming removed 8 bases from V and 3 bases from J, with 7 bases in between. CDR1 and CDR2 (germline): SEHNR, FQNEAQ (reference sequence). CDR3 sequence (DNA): TGTGCCAGCCGGGGGGACACTGAAGCTTTCTTT. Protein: CASRGDTEAFF.

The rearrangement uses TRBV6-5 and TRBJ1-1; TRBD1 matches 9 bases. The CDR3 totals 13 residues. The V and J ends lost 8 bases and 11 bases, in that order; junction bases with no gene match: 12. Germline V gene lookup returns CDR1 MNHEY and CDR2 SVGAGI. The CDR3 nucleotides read TGTGCCAGCGCCCCGGGGGGACAGGGTGTCGCTTTCTTT. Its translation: CASAPGGQGVAFF.

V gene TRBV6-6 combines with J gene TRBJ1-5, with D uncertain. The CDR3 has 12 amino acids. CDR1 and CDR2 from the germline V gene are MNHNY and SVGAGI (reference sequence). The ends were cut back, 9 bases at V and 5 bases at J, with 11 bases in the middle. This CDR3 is CASEVGDQPQHF. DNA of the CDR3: TGTGCCAGTGAGGTGGGAGATCAGCCCCAGCATTTT.

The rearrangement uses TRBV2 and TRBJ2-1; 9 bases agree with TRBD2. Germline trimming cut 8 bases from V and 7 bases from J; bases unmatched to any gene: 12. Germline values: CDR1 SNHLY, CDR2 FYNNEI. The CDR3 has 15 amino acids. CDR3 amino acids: CASAGVSGGPNEQFF. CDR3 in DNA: TGTGCCAGCGCTGGGGTAAGCGGGGGGCCGAATGAGCAGTTCTTC. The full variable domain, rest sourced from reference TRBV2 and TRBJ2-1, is EPEVTQTPSHQVTQMGQEVILRCVPISNHLYFYWYRQILGQKVEFLVSFYNNEISEKSEIFDDQFSVERPDGSNFTLKIRSTKLEDSAMYFCASAGVSGGPNEQFFGPGTRLTVL.

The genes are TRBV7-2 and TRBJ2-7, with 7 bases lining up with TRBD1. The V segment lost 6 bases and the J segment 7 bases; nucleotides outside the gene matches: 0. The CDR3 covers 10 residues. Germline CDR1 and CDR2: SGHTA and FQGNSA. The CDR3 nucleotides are TGTGCCAGCAGGACAGGGGAGCAGTACTTC. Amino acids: CASRTGEQYF.

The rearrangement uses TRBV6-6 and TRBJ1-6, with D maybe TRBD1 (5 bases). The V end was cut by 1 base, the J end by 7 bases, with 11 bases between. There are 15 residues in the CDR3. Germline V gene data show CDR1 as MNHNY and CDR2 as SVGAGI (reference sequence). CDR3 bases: TGTGCCAGCAGTTACTATCGGGGGGACAATTCACCCCTCCACTTT. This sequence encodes CASSYYRGDNSPLHF.

CDR3: CASRMRGILMNTEAFF. CDR3 nucleotide sequence: TGCGCCAGCAGGATGAGGGGGATTCTAATGAACACTGAAGCTTTCTTT. V gene TRBV5-1 combines with J gene TRBJ1-1, with a possible D match to TRBD1 (6 bases). Germline V gives CDR1 SGHRS, CDR2 YFSETQ. The CDR3 covers 16 residues. Trimming cost V 5 bases and J 0 bases, with 17 bases left between them.